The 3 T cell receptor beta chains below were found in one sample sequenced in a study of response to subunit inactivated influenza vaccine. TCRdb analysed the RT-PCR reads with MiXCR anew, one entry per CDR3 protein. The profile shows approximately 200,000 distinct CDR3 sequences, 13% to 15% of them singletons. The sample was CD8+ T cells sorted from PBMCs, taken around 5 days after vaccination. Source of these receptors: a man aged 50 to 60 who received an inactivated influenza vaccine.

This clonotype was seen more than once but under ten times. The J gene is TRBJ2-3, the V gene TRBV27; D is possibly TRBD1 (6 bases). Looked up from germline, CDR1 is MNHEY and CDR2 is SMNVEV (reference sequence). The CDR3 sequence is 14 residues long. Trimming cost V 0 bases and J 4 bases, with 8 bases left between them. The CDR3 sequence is CASSLSKGADTQYF. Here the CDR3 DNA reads TGTGCCAGCAGTTTATCGAAGGGGGCAGATACGCAGTATTTT.

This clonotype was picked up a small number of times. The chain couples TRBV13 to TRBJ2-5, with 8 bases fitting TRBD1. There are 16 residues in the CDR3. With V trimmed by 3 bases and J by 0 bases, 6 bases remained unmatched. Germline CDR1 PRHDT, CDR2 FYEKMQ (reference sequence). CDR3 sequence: CASSLTGAVDQETQYF. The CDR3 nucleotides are TGTGCCAGCAGCTTGACAGGGGCCGTGGACCAAGAGACCCAGTACTTC.

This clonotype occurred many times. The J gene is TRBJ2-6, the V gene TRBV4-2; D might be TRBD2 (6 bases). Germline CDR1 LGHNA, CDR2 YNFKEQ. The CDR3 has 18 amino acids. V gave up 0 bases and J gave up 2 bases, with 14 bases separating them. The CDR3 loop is CASSQDGTQSTGANVLTF. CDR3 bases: TGTGCCAGCAGCCAAGATGGGACTCAGAGCACTGGGGCCAACGTCCTGACTTTC.